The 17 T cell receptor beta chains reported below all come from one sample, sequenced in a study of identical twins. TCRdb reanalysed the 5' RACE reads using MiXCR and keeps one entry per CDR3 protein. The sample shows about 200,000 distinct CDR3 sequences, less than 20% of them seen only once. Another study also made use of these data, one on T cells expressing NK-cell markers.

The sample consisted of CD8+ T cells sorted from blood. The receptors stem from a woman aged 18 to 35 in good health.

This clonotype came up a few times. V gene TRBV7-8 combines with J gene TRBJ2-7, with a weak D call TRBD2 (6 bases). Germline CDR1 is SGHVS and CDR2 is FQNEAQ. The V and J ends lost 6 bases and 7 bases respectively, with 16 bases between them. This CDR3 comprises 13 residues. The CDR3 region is CASSWSGEIEQYF. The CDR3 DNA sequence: TGTGCCAGCAGTTGGTCGGGGGAAATAGAGCAGTACTTC.

CDR3 nucleotide sequence: TGTGCCAGCAGCCACTTGACGACCGGGGAGCTGTTTTTT. It codes for CASSHLTTGELFF. The chain joins TRBV11-2 to TRBJ2-2; D is unclear. CDR1 SGHAT and CDR2 FQNNGV come from the germline V gene. Trimming removed 5 bases at V and 5 bases at J, with 9 bases between. This CDR3 spans 13 amino acids. Together with reference TRBV11-2 and TRBJ2-2, the CDR3 gives the full variable domain: EAGVAQSPRYKIIEKRQSVAFWCNPISGHATLYWYQQILGQGPKLLIQFQNNGVVDDSQLPKDRFSAERLKGVDSTLKIQPAKLEDSAVYLCASSHLTTGELFFGEGSRLTVL.

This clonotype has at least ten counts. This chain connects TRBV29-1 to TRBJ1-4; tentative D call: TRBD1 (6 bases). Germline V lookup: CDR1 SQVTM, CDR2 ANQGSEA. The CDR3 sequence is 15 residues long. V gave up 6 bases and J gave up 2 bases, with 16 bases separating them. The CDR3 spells CSVRRGDRTNEKLFF. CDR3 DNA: TGCAGCGTCCGCAGGGGAGATAGGACTAATGAAAAACTGTTTTTT. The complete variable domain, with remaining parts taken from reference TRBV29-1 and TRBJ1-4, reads SAVISQKPSRDICQRGTSLTIQCQVDSQVTMMFWYRQQPGQSLTLIATANQGSEATYESGFVIDKFPISRPNLTFSTLTVSNMSPEDSSIYLCSVRRGDRTNEKLFFGSGTQLSVL.

The CDR3 DNA sequence: TGTGCCAGCTCACCACCGGAAACTAGCCCCCACGAGCAGTACTTC. This translates into CASSPPETSPHEQYF. The V call is TRBV18, the J call TRBJ2-7, with D tentatively TRBD2 (6 bases). The CDR3 runs to 15 residues. Germline-derived CDR1 and CDR2 are KGHSH and LQKENI. Trimming took off 0 bases at V and 5 bases at J, with 14 bases between the two ends.

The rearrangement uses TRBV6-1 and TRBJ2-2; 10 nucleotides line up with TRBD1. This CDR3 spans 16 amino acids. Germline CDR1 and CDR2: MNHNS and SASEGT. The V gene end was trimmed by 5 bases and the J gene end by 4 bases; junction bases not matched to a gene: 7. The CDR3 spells CASSLAGTGATGELFF. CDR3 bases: TGTGCCAGCAGTCTAGCCGGGACAGGGGCCACCGGGGAGCTGTTTTTT.

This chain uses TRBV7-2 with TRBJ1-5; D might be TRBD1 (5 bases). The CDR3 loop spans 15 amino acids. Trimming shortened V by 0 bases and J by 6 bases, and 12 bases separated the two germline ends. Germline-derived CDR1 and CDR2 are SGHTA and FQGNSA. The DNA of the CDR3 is TGTGCCAGCAGCTTAGCCGACAGCCCATTTCAGCCCCAGCATTTT. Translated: CASSLADSPFQPQHF.

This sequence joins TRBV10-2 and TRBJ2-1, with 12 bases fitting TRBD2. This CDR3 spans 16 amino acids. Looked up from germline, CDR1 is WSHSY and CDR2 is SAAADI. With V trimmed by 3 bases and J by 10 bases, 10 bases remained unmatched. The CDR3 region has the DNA TGCGCCAGCAGTGAAAAGCTAGCGGGAGGGCTAGAAGAGCAGTTCTTC. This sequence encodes CASSEKLAGGLEEQFF.

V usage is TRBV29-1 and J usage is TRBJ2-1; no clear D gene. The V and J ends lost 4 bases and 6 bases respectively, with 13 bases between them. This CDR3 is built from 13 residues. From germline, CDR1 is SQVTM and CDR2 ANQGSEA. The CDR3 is CSVASGGPNEQFF. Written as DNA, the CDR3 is TGCAGCGTTGCTTCGGGTGGCCCCAATGAGCAGTTCTTC.

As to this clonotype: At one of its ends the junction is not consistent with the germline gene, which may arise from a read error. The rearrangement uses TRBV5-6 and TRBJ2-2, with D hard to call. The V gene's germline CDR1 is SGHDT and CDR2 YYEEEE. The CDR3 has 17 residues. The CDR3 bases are TGTGCCAGCAGCTTGGGGGTTTTAAAACCGAACGCCGGGGAGCTGTTTTTT. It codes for CASSLGVLKPNAGELFF.

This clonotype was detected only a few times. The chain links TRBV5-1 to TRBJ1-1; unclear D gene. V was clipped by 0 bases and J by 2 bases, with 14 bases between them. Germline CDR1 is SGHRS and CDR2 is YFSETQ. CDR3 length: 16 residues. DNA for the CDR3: TGCGCCAGCAGCTTGGGGAAAGAAGGGAGAAACACTGAAGCTTTCTTT. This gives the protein CASSLGKEGRNTEAFF.

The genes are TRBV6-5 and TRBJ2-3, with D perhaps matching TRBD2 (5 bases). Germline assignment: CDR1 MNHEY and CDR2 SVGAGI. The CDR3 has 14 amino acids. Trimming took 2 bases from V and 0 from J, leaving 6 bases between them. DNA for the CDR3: TGTGCCAGCAGTTACGGCGGGAGCACAGATACGCAGTATTTT. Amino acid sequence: CASSYGGSTDTQYF.

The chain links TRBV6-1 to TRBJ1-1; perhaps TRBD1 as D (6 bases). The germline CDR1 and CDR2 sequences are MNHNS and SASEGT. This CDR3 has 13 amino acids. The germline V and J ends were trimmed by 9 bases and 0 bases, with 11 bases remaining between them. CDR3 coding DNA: TGTGCCAGTAAGACAGGAGTGAACACTGAAGCTTTCTTT. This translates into CASKTGVNTEAFF.

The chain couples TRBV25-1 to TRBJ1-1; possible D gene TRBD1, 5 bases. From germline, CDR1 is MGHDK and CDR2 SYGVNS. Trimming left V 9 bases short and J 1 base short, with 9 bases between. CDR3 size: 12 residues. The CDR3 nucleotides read TGTGCCAGTGCCACAGGGAACACTGAAGCTTTCTTT. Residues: CASATGNTEAFF. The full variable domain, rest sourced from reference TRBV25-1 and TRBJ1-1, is EADIYQTPRYLVIGTGKKITLECSQTMGHDKMYWYQQDPGMELHLIHYSYGVNSTEKGDLSSESTVSRIRTEHFPLTLESARPSHTSQYLCASATGNTEAFFGQGTRLTVV.

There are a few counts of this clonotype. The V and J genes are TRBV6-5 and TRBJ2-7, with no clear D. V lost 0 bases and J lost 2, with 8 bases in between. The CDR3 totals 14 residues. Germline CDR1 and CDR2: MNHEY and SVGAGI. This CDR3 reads CASSYSSSTYEQYF. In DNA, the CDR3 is TGTGCCAGCAGTTACTCGAGCAGCACCTACGAGCAGTACTTC.

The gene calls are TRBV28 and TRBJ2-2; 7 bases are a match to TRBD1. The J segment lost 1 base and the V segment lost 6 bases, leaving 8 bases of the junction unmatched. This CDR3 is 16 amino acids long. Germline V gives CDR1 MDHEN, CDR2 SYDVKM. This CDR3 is CASSPQDRRNTGELFF. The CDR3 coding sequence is TGTGCCAGCAGCCCGCAGGACAGGAGGAACACCGGGGAGCTGTTTTTT.

The DNA of the CDR3 is TGCGCCAGCAGCCCCGCGGGCAGGGGAATCAACTATGGCTACACCTTC. Its protein is CASSPAGRGINYGYTF. The J gene is TRBJ1-2, the V gene TRBV5-1; D may be TRBD1 (6 bases). This CDR3 is built from 16 residues. The V end was cut by 4 bases, the J end by 2 bases, with 18 bases between. Germline V gene data show CDR1 as SGHRS and CDR2 as YFSETQ.

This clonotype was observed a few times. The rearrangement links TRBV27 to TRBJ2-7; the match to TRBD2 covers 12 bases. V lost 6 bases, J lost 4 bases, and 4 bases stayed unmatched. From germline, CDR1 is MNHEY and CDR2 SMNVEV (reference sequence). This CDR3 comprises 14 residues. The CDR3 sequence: CASRLAGGRYEQYF. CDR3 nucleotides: TGTGCCAGCAGACTAGCGGGGGGACGGTACGAGCAGTACTTC.